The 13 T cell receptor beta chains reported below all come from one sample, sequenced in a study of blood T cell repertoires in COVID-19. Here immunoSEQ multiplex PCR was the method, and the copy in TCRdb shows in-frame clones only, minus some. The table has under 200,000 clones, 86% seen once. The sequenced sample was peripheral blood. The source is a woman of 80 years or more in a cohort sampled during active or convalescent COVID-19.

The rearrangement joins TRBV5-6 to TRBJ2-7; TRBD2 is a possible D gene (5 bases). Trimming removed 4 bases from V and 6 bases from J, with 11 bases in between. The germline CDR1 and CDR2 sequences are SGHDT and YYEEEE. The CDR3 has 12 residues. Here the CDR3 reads CASSPHGGEQYF. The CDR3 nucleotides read TGTGCCAGCAGCCCCCACGGAGGCGAGCAGTACTTC.

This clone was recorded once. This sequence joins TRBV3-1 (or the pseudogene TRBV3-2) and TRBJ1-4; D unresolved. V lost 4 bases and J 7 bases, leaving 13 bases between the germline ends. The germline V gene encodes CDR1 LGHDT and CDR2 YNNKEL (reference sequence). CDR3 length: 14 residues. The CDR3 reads CASSPSVRREKLFF. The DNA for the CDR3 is TGTGCCAGCAGCCCAAGCGTAAGGCGTGAAAAACTGTTTTTT.

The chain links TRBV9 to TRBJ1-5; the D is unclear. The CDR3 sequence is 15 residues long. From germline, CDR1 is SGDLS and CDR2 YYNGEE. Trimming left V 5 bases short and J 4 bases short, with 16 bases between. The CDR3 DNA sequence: TGTGCCAGCAGTGCGGGTACAGACTGGAATCAGCCCCAGCATTTT. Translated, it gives CASSAGTDWNQPQHF.

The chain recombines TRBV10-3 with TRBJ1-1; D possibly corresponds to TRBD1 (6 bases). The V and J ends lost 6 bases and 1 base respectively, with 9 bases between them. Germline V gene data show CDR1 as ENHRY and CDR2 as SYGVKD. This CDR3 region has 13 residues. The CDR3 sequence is CAIRGDKNTEAFF. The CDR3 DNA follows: TGTGCCATCAGGGGGGACAAGAACACTGAAGCTTTCTTT.

The CDR3 sequence is CASSLYPEYEQYV. The CDR3, as DNA: TGTGCCAGCAGCTTGTACCCTGAGTACGAGCAGTACGTC. J is TRBJ2-7 and V is TRBV5-4; D not resolved. V was shortened by 1 base and J by 4 bases, with 9 bases between the two germline ends. Per the germline V gene, CDR1 is SGHNT and CDR2 is YYREEE (reference sequence). This CDR3 has 13 residues.

The CDR3 bases are TGTGCCAGCAGTTTATTTTTTCGGACAGGGGGCAATCAGCCCCAGCATTTT. Its translation is CASSLFFRTGGNQPQHF. The V gene is TRBV28, the J gene TRBJ1-5; 9 bases line up with TRBD1. Per germline, CDR1 MDHEN and CDR2 SYDVKM. The CDR3 length is 17 residues. J was trimmed by 2 bases and V by 1 base; bases with no gene match: 6. Based on the CDR3 plus reference TRBV28 and TRBJ1-5, the full variable domain is DVKVTQSSRYLVKRTGEKVFLECVQDMDHENMFWYRQDPGLGLRLIYFSYDVKMKEKGDIPEGYSVSREKKERFSLILESASTNQTSMYLCASSLFFRTGGNQPQHFGDGTRLSIL.

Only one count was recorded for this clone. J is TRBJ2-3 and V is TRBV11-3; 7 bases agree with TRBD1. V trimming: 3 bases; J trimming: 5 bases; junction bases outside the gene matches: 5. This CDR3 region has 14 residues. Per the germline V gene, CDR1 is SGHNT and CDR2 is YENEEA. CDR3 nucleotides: TGTGCCAGCAGCTTGCAGGGGGTTGGAGATACGCAGTATTTT. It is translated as CASSLQGVGDTQYF.

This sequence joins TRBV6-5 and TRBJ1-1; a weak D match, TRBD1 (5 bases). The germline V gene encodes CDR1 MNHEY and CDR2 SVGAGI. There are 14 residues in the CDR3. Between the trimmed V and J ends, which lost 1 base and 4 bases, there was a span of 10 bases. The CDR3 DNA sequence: TGTGCCAGCAGTTACTATCGGGGGGGCACTGAAGCTTTCTTT. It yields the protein CASSYYRGGTEAFF.

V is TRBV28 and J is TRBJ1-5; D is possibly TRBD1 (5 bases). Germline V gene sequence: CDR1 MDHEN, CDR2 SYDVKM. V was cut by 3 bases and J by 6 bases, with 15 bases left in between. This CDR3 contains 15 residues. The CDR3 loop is CASSFNQGRTQPQHF. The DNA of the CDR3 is TGTGCCAGCAGTTTCAATCAGGGTCGGACTCAGCCCCAGCATTTT.

The DNA of the CDR3 is TGTGCCAGCTCACGAGCACAGAATGAAAAACTGTTTTTT. As protein: CASSRAQNEKLFF. The chain combines TRBV18 with TRBJ1-4; no definite D call. Trimming took off 4 bases at V and 5 bases at J, with 8 bases between the two ends. There are 13 residues in the CDR3. CDR1 is KGHSH and CDR2 is LQKENI in the germline V gene.

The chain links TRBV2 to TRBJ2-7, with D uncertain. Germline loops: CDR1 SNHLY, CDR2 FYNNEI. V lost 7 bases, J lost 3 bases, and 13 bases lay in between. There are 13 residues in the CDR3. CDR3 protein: CASIPILNYEQYF. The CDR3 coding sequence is TGTGCCAGCATCCCTATCTTAAACTACGAGCAGTACTTC.

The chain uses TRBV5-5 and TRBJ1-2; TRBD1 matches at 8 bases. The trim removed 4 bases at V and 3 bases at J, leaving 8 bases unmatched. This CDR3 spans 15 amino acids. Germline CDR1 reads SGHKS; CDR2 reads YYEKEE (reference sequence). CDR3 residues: CASSQRGQADYGYTF. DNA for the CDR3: TGTGCCAGCAGCCAGCGGGGACAGGCGGACTATGGCTACACCTTC.

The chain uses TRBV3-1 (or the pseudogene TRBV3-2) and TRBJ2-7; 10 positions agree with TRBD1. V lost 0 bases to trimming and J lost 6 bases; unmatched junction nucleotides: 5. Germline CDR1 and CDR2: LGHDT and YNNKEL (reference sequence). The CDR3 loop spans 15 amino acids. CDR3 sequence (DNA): TGTGCCAGCAGCCAAGATCGGACAGGGGGATCCGAGCAGTACTTC. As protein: CASSQDRTGGSEQYF.